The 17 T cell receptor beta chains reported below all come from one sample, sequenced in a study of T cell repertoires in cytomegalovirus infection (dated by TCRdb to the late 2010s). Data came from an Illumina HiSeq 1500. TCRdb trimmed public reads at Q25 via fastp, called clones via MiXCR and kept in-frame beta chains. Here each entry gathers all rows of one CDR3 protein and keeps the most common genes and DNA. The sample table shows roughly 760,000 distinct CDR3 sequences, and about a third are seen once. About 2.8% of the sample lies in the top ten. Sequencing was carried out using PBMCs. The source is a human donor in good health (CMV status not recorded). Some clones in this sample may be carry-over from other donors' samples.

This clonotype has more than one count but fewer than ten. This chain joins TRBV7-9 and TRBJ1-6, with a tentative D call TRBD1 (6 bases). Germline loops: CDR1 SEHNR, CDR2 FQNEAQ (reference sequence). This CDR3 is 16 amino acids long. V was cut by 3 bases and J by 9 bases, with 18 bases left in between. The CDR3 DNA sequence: TGTGCCAGCAGCTTGGGCCGAACAGGGTTTGGTTCACCCCTCCACTTT. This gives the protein CASSLGRTGFGSPLHF.

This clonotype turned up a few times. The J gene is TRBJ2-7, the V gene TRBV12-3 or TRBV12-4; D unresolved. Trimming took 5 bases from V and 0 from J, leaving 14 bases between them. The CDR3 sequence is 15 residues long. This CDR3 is CASSPRTASSYEQYF. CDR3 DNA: TGTGCCAGCAGTCCCCGGACGGCCAGCTCCTACGAGCAGTACTTC.

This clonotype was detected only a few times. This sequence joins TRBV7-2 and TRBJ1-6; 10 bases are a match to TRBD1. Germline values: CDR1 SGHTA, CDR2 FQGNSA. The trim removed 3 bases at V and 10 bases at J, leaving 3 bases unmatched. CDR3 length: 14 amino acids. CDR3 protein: CASSFPGQGSPLHF. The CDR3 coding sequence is TGTGCCAGCAGCTTTCCGGGACAGGGGTCACCCCTCCACTTT.

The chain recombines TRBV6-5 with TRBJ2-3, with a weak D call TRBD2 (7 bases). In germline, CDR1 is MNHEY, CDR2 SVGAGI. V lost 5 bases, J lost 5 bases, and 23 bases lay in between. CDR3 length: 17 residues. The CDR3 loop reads CASSQKGGRLAQDTQYF. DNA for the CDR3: TGTGCCAGCAGTCAAAAAGGGGGGAGACTAGCACAAGATACGCAGTATTTT.

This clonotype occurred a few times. CDR3 sequence: CASSPIRGTSGYYNEQFF. Written as DNA, the CDR3 is TGTGCCAGCAGTCCGATAAGGGGGACTAGCGGGTATTACAATGAGCAGTTCTTC. The rearrangement links TRBV27 to TRBJ2-1, with 12 bases that match TRBD2. Germline V gives CDR1 MNHEY, CDR2 SMNVEV (reference sequence). The ends lost 5 bases at V and 4 bases at J; junction bases unmatched: 12. The CDR3 sequence is 18 residues long.

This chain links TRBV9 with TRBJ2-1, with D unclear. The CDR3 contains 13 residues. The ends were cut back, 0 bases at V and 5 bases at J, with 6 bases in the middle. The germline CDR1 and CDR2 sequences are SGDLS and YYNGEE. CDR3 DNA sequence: TGTGCCAGCAGCGTAGGAGCCCACAATGAGCAGTTCTTC. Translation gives CASSVGAHNEQFF.

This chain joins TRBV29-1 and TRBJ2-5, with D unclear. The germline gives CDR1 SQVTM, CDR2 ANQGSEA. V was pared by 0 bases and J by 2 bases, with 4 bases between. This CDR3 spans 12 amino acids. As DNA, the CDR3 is TGCAGCGTTGAAGACGGACAAGAGACCCAGTACTTC. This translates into CSVEDGQETQYF.

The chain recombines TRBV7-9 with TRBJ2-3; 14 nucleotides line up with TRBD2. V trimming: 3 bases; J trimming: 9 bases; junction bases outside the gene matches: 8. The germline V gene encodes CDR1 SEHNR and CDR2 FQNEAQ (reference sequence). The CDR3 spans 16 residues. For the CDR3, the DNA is TGTGCCAGCAGCTTTGGACTAGCGGGAGGATGGAGCACGCAGTATTTT. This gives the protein CASSFGLAGGWSTQYF.

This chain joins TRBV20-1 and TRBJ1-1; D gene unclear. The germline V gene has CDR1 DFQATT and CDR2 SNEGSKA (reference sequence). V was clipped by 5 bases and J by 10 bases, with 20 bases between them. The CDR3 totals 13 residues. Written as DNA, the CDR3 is TGCAGTGCTCTTAAGCAGATCAGCGCGGGAGCTTTCTTT. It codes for CSALKQISAGAFF.

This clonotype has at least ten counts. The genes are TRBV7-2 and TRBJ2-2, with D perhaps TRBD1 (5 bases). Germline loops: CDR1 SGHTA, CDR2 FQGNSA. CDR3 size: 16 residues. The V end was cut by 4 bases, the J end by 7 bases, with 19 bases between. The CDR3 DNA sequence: TGTGCCAGCAGCTATAGGGCCCAAGGGGCTGGCGGGGAGCTGTTTTTT. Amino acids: CASSYRAQGAGGELFF.

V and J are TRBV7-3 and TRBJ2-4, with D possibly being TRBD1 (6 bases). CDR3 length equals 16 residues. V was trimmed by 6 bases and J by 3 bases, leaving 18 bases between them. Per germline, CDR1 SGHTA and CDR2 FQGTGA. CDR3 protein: CASSKQGGFSKNIQYF. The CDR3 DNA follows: TGTGCCAGCAGTAAACAGGGTGGTTTTAGCAAAAACATTCAGTACTTC.

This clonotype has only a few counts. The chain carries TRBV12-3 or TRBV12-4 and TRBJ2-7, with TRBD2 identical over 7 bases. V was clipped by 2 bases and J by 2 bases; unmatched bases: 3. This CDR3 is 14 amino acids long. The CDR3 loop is CASSLRREPYEQYF. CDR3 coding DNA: TGTGCCAGCAGTTTAAGGCGGGAGCCCTACGAGCAGTACTTC.

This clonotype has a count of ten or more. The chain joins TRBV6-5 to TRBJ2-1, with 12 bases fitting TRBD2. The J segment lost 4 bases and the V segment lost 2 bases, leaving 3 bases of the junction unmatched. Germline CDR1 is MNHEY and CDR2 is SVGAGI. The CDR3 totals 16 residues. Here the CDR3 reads CASSYAGTSGYNEQFF. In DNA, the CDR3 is TGTGCCAGCAGTTACGCCGGGACTAGCGGGTACAATGAGCAGTTCTTC.

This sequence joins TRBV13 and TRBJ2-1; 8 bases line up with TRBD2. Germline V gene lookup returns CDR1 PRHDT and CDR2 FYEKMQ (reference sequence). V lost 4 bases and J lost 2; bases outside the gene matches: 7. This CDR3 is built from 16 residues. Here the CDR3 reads CASSSRTSSTYNEQFF. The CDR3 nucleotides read TGTGCCAGCAGCTCACGGACTAGCTCGACCTACAATGAGCAGTTCTTC.

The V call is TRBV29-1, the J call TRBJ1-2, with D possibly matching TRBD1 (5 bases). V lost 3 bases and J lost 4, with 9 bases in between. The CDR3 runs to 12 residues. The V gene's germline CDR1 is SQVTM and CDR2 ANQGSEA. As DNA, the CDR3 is TGCAGCGTTGATACCGGGGGCTATGGCTACACCTTC. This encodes CSVDTGGYGYTF.

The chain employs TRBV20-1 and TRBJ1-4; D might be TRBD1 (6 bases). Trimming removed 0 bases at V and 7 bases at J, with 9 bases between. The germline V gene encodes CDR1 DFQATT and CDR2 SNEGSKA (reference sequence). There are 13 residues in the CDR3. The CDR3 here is CSARDPRGEKLFF. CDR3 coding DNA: TGCAGTGCTAGAGATCCCAGGGGTGAAAAACTGTTTTTT.

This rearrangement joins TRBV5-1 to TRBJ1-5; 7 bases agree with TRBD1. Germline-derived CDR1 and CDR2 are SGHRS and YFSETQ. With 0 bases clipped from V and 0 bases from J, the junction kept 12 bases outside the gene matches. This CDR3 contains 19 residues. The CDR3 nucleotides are TGCGCCAGCAGCTTGGGGGACAACGGAGGGGGCTATAGCAATCAGCCCCAGCATTTT. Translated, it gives CASSLGDNGGGYSNQPQHF.